This is a list of T cell receptor beta chains from one sample in a study of blood T cell repertoires in COVID-19. Here immunoSEQ multiplex PCR was the method, and the copy in TCRdb shows in-frame clones only, minus some. The data contain roughly 280,000 clones, around 85% of them singletons. The specimen sequenced was peripheral blood. All receptors come from a woman in her 70s with acute or convalescent COVID-19. The conserved cysteine and the conserved F or W are not part of the CDR3 here. Where a row states a size, it is once, few, many or the class of an expanded clone; other rows omit it.

v_call	j_call	clone_size	cdr3_aa
TRBV19	TRBJ2-7	few	ASSMGTGGAEQY
TRBV24-1	TRBJ2-3	once	ATSATLAGAPRARTDTQY
TRBV6-1	TRBJ1-1	few	ASSEAGEGKAF
TRBV2	TRBJ2-7	-	ASRDMSNTYEQY
TRBV6-6	TRBJ2-1	-	ASSPQTGVGMNEQF
TRBV7-2	TRBJ1-3	-	ASRPRGQGPRRGNTIY
TRBV20-1	TRBJ1-1	-	SASTDSLEAF
TRBV15	TRBJ1-2	-	ATSPTGFYGYT
TRBV7-2	TRBJ2-1	-	ASTLDTRSYNEQF
TRBV7-3	TRBJ2-7	once	ASSTGTGGKQY
TRBV12-3/TRBV12-4	TRBJ1-1	few	ASTRGGPEAF
TRBV2	TRBJ1-2	-	ASSAGPEYGYT
TRBV6-5	TRBJ2-2	-	ASSYSPRTGELF
TRBV19	TRBJ1-6	-	ASSPKGQVNSPLH
TRBV7-9	TRBJ2-7	-	ASRSGQGYEQY
TRBV3-1/TRBV3-2	TRBJ2-7	-	ASSQTSGAQGEQY
TRBV29-1	TRBJ2-7	-	SASDRDPYEQY
TRBV28	TRBJ1-5	once	ASSFGNRWDQPQH
TRBV6-6	TRBJ1-2	-	ASSYGDSGYGYT
TRBV29-1	TRBJ2-1	-	SVEGVLAGGGSYNEQF
TRBV4-1	TRBJ1-5	-	ASSQDPGVRGNQPQH
TRBV6-5	TRBJ2-2	once	ASSTDSRTGELF
TRBV5-6	TRBJ1-5	-	ASSSESGNQPQH
TRBV27	TRBJ1-5	once	ASSKGTGRGSNQPQH
TRBV5-8	TRBJ2-3	-	ASSLGSGGGTDTQY
TRBV30	TRBJ2-5	once	AWRTAGETQY
TRBV5-1	TRBJ2-5	few	ASSRTTSGGPLDYLETQY
TRBV2	TRBJ1-1	-	ASSLEVAF
TRBV18	TRBJ2-5	-	ASSPGTGYEETQY
TRBV2	TRBJ1-1	-	ASSGSGYMNTEAF
TRBV6-1	TRBJ1-2	-	ASSDGTGVGGYT
TRBV2	TRBJ2-7	-	ASSGAQGGSAYEQY
TRBV12-3/TRBV12-4	TRBJ2-7	-	ASSWGNYEQY
TRBV2	TRBJ1-2	-	ASSEVAGMDGYT
TRBV6-5	TRBJ2-5	-	ASRTSGGRETQY
TRBV2	TRBJ1-2	-	ASSEGRGTQGYT
TRBV30	TRBJ1-2	-	AWAGENYGYT
TRBV3-1/TRBV3-2	TRBJ2-5	-	ASSQGREEY
TRBV2	TRBJ2-2	-	ASSSEVNTGELF
TRBV7-6	TRBJ1-1	few	ASSPQGLDTEAF
TRBV6-5	TRBJ1-1	-	ASSFQGSANTEAF
TRBV6-1	TRBJ2-7	-	ASSEAPGGNEQY
TRBV10-3	TRBJ1-1	few	AISGMTGNTEAF
TRBV20-1	TRBJ1-1	-	SAGADFEAF
TRBV12-3/TRBV12-4	TRBJ1-5	-	ASSLAANQPQH
TRBV27	TRBJ2-7	-	ASSSGIGDEQY
TRBV6-5	TRBJ1-5	-	ASRPTGGNQPQH
TRBV29-1	TRBJ1-2	-	SVRTGLFYGYT
TRBV4-2	TRBJ2-5	-	ASSQENSGVQETQY
TRBV7-9	TRBJ1-1	-	ASSFRYTEAF
TRBV3-1/TRBV3-2	TRBJ1-2	once	ASSQVLGAGTGLYGYT
TRBV2	TRBJ1-2	-	ASSEEAAFYGYT
TRBV13	TRBJ2-2	-	ASSRTTGELF
TRBV7-2	TRBJ1-6	-	ASSLGGSSPLH
TRBV5-1	TRBJ1-1	-	ASSPKQTLNTEAF
TRBV7-9	TRBJ2-7	-	ASSSGKSGGVDEQY